This TCR beta chain was recorded in a study of sequential checkpoint blockade in melanoma. For the study at large: Both treatment sequences were followed by maintenance nivolumab. Study findings and constraints: Patients with week-13 increases in T-cell fraction and clonality benefited about 30 times more often.

The treatment was: randomized to nivolumab then ipilimumab (arm A) or the reverse (arm B). CDR1 is SGHRS, CDR2 YFSETQ, per germline. V dropped 4 bases and J dropped 1 base, with 11 bases sitting between them. The CDR3 consists of 14 residues. In the case of this clone: Antigen unknown.

The protocol was immunoSEQ multiplex PCR, while the TCRdb copy is restricted to in-frame clones and leaves out a portion. The sample yields approximately 19,000 clones, roughly 28% seen once. This TCR was sampled from a human donor with melanoma. The input for sequencing was tumor tissue (inferred from file names), taken from a patient given nivolumab and ipilimumab in sequence. The gene calls are TRBV5-1 and TRBJ1-1, with D perhaps matching TRBD1 (5 bases). CDR3 residues: CASSPSGGNTEAFF. The CDR3 DNA reads as TGCGCCAGCAGCCCCTCGGGGGGGAACACTGAAGCTTTCTTT.